This T cell receptor (beta chain) emerged from a study of blood T cell repertoires in COVID-19 (dated by TCRdb to the early 2020s). Notes on the research overall: The collaborator samples originated in the United States, Italy and Spain and spanned the acute and convalescent phases of COVID-19. The prospective study material was composed of cDNA or gDNA derived from T cells, B-cell-depleted T cells, or PBMCs. Deeply sampled blood TCRbeta repertoires from subjects exposed to, actively infected with, or recovered from COVID-19 were included in the dataset. A freely available public database, intended as a resource for researchers studying the immune response to SARS-CoV-2, is where the repertoires were released. Samples were obtained from the ongoing ImmuneRACE study (first 160 participants) and from 1,000 to 1,500 subjects provided by 6 global collaborators. A de-identified subject ID, COVID-19 status, age in years and sex were almost always included in the sample metadata. HLA class I and class II types, where available, came from metadata supplied by the sample provider rather than from assay-based typing.

Paper-wide results and their limitations: The quantity of clinical and demographic metadata differed by source and by participant and was supplied without curation.

CDR1 and CDR2 (MNHEY, SVGEGT) derive from the germline V gene. Its CDR3 holds 15 amino acids, cysteine through phenylalanine. Here the CDR3 DNA is all that survives: 45 bases in frame from base 1. After removal of 4 bases from V and 7 bases from J, the junction retains 8 bases not matched to a gene. Concerning this clone: Its antigen specificity is not known. Per-base qualities were not stored, and no clone one base away is much larger.

The collaborating institutions used their own protocols to collect whole blood in K2EDTA tubes. For TCRbeta analysis, collaborators shipped samples as frozen whole blood, isolated PBMCs, or DNA extracted from either of those sample types. TCRbeta CDR3 regions were amplified from genomic DNA using the immunoSEQ Assay, a bias-controlled multiplex PCR. The original methods were these. Within the assay, amplification of reference gene primers was used to estimate how many nucleated cells each sample contained. Sequence reads were collapsed and filtered to measure the absolute abundance of every unique TCRbeta CDR3 rearrangement. For each sample, productive Simpson clonality was calculated as the square root of Simpson's diversity index over productive rearrangements. TCRdb took this table from immuneACCESS and kept in-frame rearrangements with V and J called. Such tables lack part of the clones; where checked against another copy, unresolved V genes explain under half of the gap, and the rest is unexplained. The D gene and trimming were derived from the DNA, and the V and J assignments and clone size from that table. This sample lists 250,000 to 300,000 clones; about 86% were detected once. Roughly 4% of the sample belongs to the ten largest clones.

The chain is assembled from TRBV6-2 or TRBV6-3 and TRBJ2-1; the central 9 bases match TRBD2. The source material was peripheral blood. The sequence was collected from a man aged 18 to 30 with active or convalescent COVID-19. The DNA sequence follows: TGTGCCAGCAGTTCACCGACTAGCGGCCCTAATGAGCAGTTCTTC. It codes for CASSSPTSGPNEQFF.